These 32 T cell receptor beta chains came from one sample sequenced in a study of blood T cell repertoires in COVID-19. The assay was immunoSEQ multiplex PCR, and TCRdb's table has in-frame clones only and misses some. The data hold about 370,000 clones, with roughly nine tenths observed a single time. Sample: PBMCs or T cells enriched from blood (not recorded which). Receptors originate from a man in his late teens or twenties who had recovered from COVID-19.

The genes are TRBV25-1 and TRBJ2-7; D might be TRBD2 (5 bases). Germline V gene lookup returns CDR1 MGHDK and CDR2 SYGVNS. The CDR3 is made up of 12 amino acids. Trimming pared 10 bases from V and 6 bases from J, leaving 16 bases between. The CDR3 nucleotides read TGTGCCACCTCTTTGGCGGGTCTCGAGCAGTACTTC. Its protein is CATSLAGLEQYF.

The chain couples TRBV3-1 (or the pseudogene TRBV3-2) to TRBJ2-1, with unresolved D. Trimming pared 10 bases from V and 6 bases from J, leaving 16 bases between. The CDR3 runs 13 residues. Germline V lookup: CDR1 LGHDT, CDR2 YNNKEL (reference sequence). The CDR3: CATSGSGPNEQFF. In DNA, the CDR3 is TGTGCCACTTCTGGGTCGGGTCCCAATGAGCAGTTCTTC.

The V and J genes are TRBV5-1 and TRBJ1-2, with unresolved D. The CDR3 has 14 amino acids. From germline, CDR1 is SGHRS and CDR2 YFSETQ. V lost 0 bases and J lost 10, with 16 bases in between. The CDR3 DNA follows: TGCGCCAGCAGCTTGGACGGGTTCGAGCTCCCCTACACCTTC. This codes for CASSLDGFELPYTF.

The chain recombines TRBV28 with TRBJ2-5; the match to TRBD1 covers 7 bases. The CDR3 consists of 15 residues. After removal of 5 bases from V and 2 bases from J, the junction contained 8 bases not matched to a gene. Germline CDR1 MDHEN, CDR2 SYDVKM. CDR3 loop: CASSTRDSVQETQYF. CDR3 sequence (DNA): TGTGCCAGCAGTACCCGGGACAGCGTTCAAGAGACCCAGTACTTC.

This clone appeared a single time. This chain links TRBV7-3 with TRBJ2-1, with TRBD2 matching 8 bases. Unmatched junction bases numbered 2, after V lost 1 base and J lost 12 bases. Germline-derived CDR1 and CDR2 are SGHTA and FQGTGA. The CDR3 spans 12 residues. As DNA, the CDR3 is TGTGCCAGCAGCTTAATCGGACTAGCGCAGTTCTTC. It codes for CASSLIGLAQFF.

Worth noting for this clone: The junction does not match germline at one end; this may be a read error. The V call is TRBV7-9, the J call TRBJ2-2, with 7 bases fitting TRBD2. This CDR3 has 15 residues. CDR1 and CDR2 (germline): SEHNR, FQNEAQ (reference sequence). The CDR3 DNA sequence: TGTGCCAGCAGTTTAGGCAGCGGGGACACCGGGGAGCTGTTTTTT. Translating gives CASSLGSGDTGELFF.

The CDR3 loop is CASSKGLQVSNQPQHF. CDR3 DNA: TGTGCCAGTAGTAAGGGGTTACAAGTTAGCAATCAGCCCCAGCATTTT. The genes are TRBV19 and TRBJ1-5, with a possible D match to TRBD1 (5 bases). The CDR3 consists of 16 residues. CDR1 and CDR2 from the germline V gene are LNHDA and SQIVND (reference sequence). Trimming removed 4 bases from V and 0 bases from J, with 13 bases in between.

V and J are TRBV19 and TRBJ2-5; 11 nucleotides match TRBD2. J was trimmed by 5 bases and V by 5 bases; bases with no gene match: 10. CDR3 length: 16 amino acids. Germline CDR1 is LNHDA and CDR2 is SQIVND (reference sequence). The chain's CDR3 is CASSVLAGAVGETQYF. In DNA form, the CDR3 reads TGTGCCAGTAGTGTACTAGCGGGAGCAGTTGGGGAGACCCAGTACTTC.

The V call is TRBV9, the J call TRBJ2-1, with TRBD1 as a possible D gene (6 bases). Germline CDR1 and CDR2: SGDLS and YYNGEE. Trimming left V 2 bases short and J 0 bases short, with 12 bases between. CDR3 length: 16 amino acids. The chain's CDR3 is CASSVLSRGSYNEQFF. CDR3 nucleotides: TGTGCCAGCAGCGTGCTCTCCAGGGGCTCCTACAATGAGCAGTTCTTC.

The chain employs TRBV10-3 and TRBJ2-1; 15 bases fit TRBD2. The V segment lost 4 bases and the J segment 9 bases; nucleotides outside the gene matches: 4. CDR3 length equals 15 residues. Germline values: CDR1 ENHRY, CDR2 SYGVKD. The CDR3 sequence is CAISGRTSGRGEQFF. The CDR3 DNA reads TGTGCCATCAGTGGCAGGACTAGCGGGAGGGGTGAGCAGTTCTTC.

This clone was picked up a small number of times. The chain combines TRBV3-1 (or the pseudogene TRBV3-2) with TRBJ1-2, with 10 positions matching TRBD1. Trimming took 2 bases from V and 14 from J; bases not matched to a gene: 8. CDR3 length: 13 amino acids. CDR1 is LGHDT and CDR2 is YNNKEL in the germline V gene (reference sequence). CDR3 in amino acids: CASSQPNDRGQTF. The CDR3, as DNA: TGTGCCAGCAGCCAACCGAACGACAGGGGGCAGACCTTC.

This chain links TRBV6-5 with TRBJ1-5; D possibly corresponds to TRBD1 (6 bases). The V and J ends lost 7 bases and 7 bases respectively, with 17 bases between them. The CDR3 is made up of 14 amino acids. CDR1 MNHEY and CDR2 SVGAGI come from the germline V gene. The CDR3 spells CASTTSDSRQPQHF. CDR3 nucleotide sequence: TGTGCCAGCACCACTTCGGACAGCCGGCAGCCCCAGCATTTT.

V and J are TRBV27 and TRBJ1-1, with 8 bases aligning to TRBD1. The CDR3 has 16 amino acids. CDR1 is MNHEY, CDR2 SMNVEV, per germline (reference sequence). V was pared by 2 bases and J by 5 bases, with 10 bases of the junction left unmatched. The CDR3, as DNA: TGTGCCAGCAGTTTAGTCTACACAGGGGGGGGAACTGAAGCTTTCTTT. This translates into CASSLVYTGGGTEAFF.

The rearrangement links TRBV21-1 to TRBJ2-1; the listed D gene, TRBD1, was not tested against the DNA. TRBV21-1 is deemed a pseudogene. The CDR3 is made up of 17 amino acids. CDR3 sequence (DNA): TGTGCCAGCAGCGGTTGCCGGGGACAGCTCCCTGGCAATGAGCAGTTCTTC. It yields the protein CASSGCRGQLPGNEQFF.

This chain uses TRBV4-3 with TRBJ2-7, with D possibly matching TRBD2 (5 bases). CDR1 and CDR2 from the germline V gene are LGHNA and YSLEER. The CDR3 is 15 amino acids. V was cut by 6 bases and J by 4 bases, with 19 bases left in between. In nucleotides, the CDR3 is TGCGCCAGCAGTCCGGACGGAGGAAACTTTTACGAGCAGTACTTC. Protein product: CASSPDGGNFYEQYF.

The CDR3: CASSRTSIETQYF. The CDR3 nucleotides read TGTGCCAGCAGCCGTACTAGCATCGAGACCCAGTACTTC. The chain employs TRBV3-1 (or the pseudogene TRBV3-2) and TRBJ2-5; D perhaps matches TRBD2 (6 bases). The CDR3 runs 13 residues. The germline CDR1 and CDR2 sequences are LGHDT and YNNKEL (reference sequence). V was shortened by 4 bases and J by 5 bases, with 11 bases between the two germline ends.

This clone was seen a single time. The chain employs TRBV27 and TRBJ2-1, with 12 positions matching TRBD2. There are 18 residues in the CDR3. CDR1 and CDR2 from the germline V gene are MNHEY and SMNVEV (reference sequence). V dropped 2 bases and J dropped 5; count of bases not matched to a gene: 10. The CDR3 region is CASSLKPLAGGKNNEQFF. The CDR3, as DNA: TGTGCCAGCAGTTTAAAACCCCTAGCGGGAGGGAAAAACAATGAGCAGTTCTTC.

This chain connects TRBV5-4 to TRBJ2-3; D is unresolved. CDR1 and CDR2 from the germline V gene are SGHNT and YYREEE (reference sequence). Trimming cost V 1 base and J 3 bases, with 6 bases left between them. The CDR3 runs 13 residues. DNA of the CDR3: TGTGCCAGCAGCTTGCCTAGAACAGATACGCAGTATTTT. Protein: CASSLPRTDTQYF.

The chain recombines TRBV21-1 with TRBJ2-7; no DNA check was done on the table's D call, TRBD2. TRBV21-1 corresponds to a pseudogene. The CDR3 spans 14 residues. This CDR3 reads CASTPGRVGYEQYF. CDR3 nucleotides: TGTGCCAGCACCCCCGGGAGGGTCGGCTACGAGCAGTACTTC.

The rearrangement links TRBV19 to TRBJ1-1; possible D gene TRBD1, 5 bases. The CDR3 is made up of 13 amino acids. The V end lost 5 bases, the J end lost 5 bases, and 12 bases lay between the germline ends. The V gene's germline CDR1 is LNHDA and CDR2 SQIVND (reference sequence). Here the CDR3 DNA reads TGTGCCAGTAGTCTCGGGGGGAGAACTGAAGCTTTCTTT. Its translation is CASSLGGRTEAFF.

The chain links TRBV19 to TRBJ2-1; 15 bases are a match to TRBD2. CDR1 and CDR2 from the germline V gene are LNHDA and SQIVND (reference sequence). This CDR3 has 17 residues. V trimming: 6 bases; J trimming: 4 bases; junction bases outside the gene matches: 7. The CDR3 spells CASRAKGLAGGYNEQFF. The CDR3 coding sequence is TGTGCCAGTAGGGCTAAGGGACTAGCGGGGGGTTACAATGAGCAGTTCTTC. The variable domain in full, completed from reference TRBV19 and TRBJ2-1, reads DGGITQSPKYLFRKEGQNVTLSCEQNLNHDAMYWYRQDPGQGLRLIYYSQIVNDFQKGDIAEGYSVSREKKESFPLTVTSAQKNPTAFYLCASRAKGLAGGYNEQFFGPGTRLTVL.

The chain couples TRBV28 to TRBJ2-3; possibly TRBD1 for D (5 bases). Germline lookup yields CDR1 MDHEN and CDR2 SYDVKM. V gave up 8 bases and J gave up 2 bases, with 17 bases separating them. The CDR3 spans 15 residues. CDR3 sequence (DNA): TGTGCCAGCGAGAGCGATAGGGGATACACAGATACGCAGTATTTT. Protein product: CASESDRGYTDTQYF.

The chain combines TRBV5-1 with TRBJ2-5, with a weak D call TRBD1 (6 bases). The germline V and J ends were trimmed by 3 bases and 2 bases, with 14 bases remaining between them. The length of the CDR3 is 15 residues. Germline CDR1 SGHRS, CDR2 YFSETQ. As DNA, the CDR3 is TGCGCCAGCAGCTCGGACAGACCGACACAAGAGACCCAGTACTTC. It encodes CASSSDRPTQETQYF.

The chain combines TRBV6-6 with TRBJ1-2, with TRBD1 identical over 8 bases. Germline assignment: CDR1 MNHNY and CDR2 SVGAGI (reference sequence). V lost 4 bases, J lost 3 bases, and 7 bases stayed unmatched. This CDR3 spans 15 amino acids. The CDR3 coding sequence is TGTGCCAGCAGTTCACAAGGACAGGGCCACTATGGCTACACCTTC. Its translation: CASSSQGQGHYGYTF.

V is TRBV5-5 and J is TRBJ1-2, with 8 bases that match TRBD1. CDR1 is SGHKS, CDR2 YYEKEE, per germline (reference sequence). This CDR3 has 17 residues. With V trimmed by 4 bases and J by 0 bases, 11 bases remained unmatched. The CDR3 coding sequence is TGTGCCAGCAGCCCGGGACAGGTTTTTTTAACTAACTATGGCTACACCTTC. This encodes CASSPGQVFLTNYGYTF.

The CDR3 here is CASSYLNRVGDVLTF. The CDR3 bases are TGTGCCAGCTCATACCTAAACAGGGTTGGCGACGTCCTGACTTTC. This sequence joins TRBV18 and TRBJ2-6; a possible D gene is TRBD1 (6 bases). Trimming stripped 5 bases from V and 11 bases from J, with 19 bases between. This CDR3 contains 15 residues. Germline CDR1 and CDR2: KGHSH and LQKENI.

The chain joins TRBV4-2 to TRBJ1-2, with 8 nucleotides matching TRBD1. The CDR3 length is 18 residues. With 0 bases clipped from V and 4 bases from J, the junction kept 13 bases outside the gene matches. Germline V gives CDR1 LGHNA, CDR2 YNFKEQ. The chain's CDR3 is CASSQDEQGAHMGYGYTF. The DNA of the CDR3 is TGTGCCAGCAGCCAAGATGAGCAGGGGGCGCATATGGGCTATGGCTACACCTTC.

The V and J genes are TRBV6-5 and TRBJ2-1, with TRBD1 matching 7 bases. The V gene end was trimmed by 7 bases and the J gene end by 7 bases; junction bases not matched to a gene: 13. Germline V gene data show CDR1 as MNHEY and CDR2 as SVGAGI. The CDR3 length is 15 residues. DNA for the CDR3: TGTGCCAGCACCAAAACAGGGGTGGGTAATAATGAGCAGTTCTTC. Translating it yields CASTKTGVGNNEQFF.

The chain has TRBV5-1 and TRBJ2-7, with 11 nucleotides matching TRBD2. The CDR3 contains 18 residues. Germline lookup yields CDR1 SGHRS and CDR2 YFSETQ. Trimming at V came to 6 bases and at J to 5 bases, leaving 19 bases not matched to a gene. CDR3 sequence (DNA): TGCGCCAGCACGCCCAGACCAGTAATGACTAGCGGGACCGACGAGCAGTACTTC. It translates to CASTPRPVMTSGTDEQYF. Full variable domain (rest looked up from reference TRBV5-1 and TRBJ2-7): KAGVTQTPRYLIKTRGQQVTLSCSPISGHRSVSWYQQTPGQGLQFLFEYFSETQRNKGNFPGRFSGRQFSNSRSEMNVSTLELGDSALYLCASTPRPVMTSGTDEQYFGPGTRLTVT.

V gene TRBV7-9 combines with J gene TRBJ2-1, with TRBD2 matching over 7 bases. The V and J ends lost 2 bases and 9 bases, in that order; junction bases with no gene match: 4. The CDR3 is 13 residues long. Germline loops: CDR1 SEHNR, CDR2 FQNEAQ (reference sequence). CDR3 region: CASSLLRESEQFF. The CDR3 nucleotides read TGTGCCAGCAGCTTACTGCGGGAGAGTGAGCAGTTCTTC.

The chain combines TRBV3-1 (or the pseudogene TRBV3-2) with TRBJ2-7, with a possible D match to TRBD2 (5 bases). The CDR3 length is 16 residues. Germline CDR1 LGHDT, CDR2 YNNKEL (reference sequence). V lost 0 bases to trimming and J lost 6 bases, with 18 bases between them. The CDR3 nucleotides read TGTGCCAGCAGCCAAGATATTTGGGGAGTACCTAGCGAGCAGTACTTC. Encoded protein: CASSQDIWGVPSEQYF.

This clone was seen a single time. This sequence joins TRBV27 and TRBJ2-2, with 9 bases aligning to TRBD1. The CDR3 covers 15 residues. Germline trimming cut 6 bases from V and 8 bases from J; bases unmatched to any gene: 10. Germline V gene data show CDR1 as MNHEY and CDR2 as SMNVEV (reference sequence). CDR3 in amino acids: CASRQPGQGAGELFF. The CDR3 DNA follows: TGTGCCAGCAGACAACCGGGACAGGGAGCAGGGGAGCTGTTTTTT.